This TCR beta chain was obtained from a study of blood T cells in healthy people across ages. Details on this clonotype: Its antigen is currently unknown.

Together with a sample-barcoded 5' primer, a J-beta primer mix was included in a second PCR lasting about 7 to 11 cycles. Sequencing of every sample gave 3 million or more CDR3-containing paired-end reads. TCRdb passed the 5' RACE reads through MiXCR, listing each CDR3 protein once. The top ten clones hold about 2.1% of a sample with 2 million or so distinct CDR3 sequences, 49% of them seen once. Study results and limitations: Roughly linear age-related decline in beta diversity appeared, significant by age around 42. Diversity figures based on one million T cells were deemed too low. Possibly confounding the expanded clonotype changes was the fact that donor CMV status was unknown.

V lost 9 bases and J 5 bases, leaving 16 bases between the germline ends. The CDR3 runs to 13 residues. Germline-derived CDR1 and CDR2 are MNHEY and SVGAGI. This receptor was taken from a woman in her 40s in good health. The chain uses TRBV6-5 and TRBJ1-1; D perhaps matches TRBD1 (6 bases). Sequencing used blood. CDR3 loop: CASNRGGRTEAFF. CDR3 nucleotide sequence: TGTGCCAGTAACAGAGGGGGACGGACTGAAGCTTTCTTT.